The TCR beta chain under discussion was sequenced for a study of PD-L1 blockade in urothelial cancer. Generated by immunoSEQ multiplex PCR, the TCRdb table keeps only in-frame clones and is missing some. This table has around 120,000 clones, over 75% appearing once. The count of this clone is one. Trimming removed 1 base at V and 0 bases at J, with 16 bases between. CDR1 LNHNV and CDR2 YYDKDF come from the germline V gene (reference sequence). The length of the CDR3 is 17 residues. The J gene is TRBJ2-7, the V gene TRBV15; possible D gene TRBD2, 6 bases. The clonotype comes from a man in his forties or fifties with urothelial cancer. Material: PBMCs, obtained around atezolizumab (anti-PD-L1) treatment. This CDR3 is CATSRGLSGIFSYEQYF. CDR3 sequence (DNA): TGTGCCACCAGCAGAGGACTTAGCGGAATCTTCTCCTACGAGCAGTACTTC.